This T cell receptor beta chain emerged from a study of blood T cell repertoires in COVID-19. As originally analysed: The assay estimated nucleated cells by amplifying reference gene primers. The repertoire was sequenced with immunoSEQ multiplex PCR; TCRdb's copy has only in-frame clones and lacks some. The D gene and trimming were derived from the DNA, and the V and J assignments and clone size from that table. This table holds around 280,000 clones, around 90% found once. CDR1 is LGHDT, CDR2 YNNKEL, per germline (reference sequence). The length of the CDR3 is 15 residues. Trimming pared 0 bases from V and 6 bases from J, leaving 15 bases between.

The sample taken for sequencing was PBMCs or T cells enriched from blood (not recorded which). This receptor was taken from a young woman with acute COVID-19. V usage is TRBV3-1 (or the pseudogene TRBV3-2) and J usage is TRBJ2-7; D is unresolved. DNA of the CDR3: TGTGCCAGCAGCCAAGAGGTCCCTGCGACGGGCGAGCAGTACTTC. Protein: CASSQEVPATGEQYF.